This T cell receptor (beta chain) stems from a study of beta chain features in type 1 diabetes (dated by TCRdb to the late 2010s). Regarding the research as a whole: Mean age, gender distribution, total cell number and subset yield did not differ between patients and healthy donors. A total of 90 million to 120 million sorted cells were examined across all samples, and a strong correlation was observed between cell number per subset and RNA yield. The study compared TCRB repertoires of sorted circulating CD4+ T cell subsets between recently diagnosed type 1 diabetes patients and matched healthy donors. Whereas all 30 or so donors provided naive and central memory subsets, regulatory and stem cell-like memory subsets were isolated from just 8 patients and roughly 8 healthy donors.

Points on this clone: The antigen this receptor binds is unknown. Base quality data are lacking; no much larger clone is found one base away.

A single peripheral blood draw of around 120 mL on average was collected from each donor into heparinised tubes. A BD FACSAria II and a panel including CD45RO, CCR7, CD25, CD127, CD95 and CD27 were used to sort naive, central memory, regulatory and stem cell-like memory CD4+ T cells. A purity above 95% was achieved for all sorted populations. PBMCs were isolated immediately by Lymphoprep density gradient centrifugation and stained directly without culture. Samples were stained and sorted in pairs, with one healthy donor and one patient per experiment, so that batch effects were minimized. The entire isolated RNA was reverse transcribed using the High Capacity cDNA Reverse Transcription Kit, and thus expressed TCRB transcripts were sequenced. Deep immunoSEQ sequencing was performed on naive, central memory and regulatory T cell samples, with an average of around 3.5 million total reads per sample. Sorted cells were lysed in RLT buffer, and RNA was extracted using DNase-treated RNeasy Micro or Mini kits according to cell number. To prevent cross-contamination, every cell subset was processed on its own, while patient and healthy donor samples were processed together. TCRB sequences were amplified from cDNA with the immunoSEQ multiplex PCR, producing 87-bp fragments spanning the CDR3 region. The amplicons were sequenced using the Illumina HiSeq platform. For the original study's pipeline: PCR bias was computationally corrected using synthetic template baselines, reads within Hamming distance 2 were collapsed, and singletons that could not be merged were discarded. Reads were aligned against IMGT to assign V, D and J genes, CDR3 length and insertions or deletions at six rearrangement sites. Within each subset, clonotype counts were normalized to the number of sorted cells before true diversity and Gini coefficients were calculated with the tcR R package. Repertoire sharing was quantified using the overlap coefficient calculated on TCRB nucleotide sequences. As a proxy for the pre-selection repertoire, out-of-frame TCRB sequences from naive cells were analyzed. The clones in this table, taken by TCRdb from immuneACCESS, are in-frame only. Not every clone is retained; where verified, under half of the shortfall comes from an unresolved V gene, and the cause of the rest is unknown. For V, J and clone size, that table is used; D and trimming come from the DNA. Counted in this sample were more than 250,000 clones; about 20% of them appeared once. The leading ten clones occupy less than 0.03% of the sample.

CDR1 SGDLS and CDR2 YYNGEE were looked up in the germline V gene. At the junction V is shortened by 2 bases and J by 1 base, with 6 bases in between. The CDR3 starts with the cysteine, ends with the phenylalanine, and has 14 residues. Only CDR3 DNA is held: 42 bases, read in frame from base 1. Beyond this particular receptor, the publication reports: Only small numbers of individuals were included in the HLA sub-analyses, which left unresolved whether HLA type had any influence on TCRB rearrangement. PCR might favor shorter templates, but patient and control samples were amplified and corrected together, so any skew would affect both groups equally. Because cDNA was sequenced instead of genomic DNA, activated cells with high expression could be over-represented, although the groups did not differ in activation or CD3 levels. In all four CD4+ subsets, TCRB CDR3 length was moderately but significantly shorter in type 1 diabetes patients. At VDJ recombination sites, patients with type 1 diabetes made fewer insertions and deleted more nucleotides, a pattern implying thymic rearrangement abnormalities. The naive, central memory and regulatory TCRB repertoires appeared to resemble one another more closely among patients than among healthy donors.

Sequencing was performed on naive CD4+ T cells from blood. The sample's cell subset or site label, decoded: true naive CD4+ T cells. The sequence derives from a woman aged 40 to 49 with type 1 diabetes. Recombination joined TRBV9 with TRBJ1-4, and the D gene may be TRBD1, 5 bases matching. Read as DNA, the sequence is TGTGCCAGCAGCGTCACAGGAACTAATGAAAAACTGTTTTTT. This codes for CASSVTGTNEKLFF.